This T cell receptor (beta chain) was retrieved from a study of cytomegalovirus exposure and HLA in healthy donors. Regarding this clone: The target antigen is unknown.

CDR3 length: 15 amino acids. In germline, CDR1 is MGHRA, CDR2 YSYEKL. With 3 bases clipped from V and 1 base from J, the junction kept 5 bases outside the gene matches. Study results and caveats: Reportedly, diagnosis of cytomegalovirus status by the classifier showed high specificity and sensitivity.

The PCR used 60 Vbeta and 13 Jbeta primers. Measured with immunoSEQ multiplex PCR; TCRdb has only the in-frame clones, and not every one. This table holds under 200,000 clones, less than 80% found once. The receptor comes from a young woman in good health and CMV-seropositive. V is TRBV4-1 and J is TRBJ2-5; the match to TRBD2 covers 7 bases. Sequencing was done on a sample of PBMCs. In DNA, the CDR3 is TGCGCCAGCAGCCATTCCGGGGGGTTCCAAGAGACCCAGTACTTC. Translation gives CASSHSGGFQETQYF.